This T cell receptor beta chain appears in the sequencing data of a study of shared clonotypes between healthy human individuals. As for the study in general: For every donor, three CD4 naive, three CD4 memory, two CD8 naive and one CD8 memory plates were used. Study-level points and caveats: Despite large depth, rarefaction showed incomplete sorted-subset sequencing.

Germline values: CDR1 SGHAT, CDR2 FQNNGV. V lost 3 bases and J lost 3, with 14 bases in between. There are 15 residues in the CDR3. Source study methods: Without quality scores, immunoSEQ junctional reads could not be filtered like full-length reads. Using immunoSEQ multiplex PCR, the repertoire was profiled, and TCRdb retains in-frame clones only, with some absent. The DNA gave D and trimming, while V, J and clone size come from that table. The table lists 650,000 to 800,000 clones, 72% of them singletons. Points on this clone: Its antigen remains unidentified.

The clonotype originates from a woman in her twenties or thirties in good health. Material for sequencing was memory CD4+ T cells sorted from blood. Subset: CD45RA-negative fraction. The chain combines TRBV11-2 with TRBJ1-1; possible D gene TRBD1, 6 bases. CDR3 residues: CASSFNRAGDTEAFF. CDR3 sequence (DNA): TGTGCCAGCAGCTTCAACAGGGCGGGGGACACTGAAGCTTTCTTT.